A selection of T cell receptor beta chains follows, all from one sample in a study of Ad26.COV2.S vaccination and SARS-CoV-2 variants. Measured with immunoSEQ multiplex PCR; TCRdb has only the in-frame clones, and not every one. The sample shows some 340,000 clones, 70% to 90% of them seen only once. The sequencing used peripheral blood, collected in a trial of Ad26.COV2.S vaccine versus placebo. The receptor set was obtained from a person aged 18-65 years who received the Ad26.COV2.S COVID-19 vaccine or a placebo. The CDR3 runs from the conserved cysteine through the conserved F or W. A D gene is named only where the DNA matches it firmly. The size of a clone is reported for some rows only, either as once, few or many, or as a class for expanded clones.

D gene	V gene	J gene	clone size	CDR3 DNA	CDR3 protein
.	TRBV3-1/TRBV3-2	TRBJ1-5	.	TGTGCCAGCAGCCATCAGGGGATACAGCAGCCCCAGCATTTT	CASSHQGIQQPQHF
.	TRBV3-1/TRBV3-2	TRBJ1-3	.	TGTGCCAGCAGCCCCCGTGGAAACACCATATATTTT	CASSPRGNTIYF
.	TRBV25-1	TRBJ1-4	.	TGTGCCAGCAACTCTAATAGGGGGTATGAAAAACTGTTTTTT	CASNSNRGYEKLFF
TRBD1	TRBV29-1	TRBJ2-3	.	TGCAGCGTCGACCACAGGGGAAGGTCAGATACGCAGTATTTT	CSVDHRGRSDTQYF
TRBD1	TRBV19	TRBJ2-5	once	TGTGCCAGTAGCCCGAGAGGGACAGGGGGCCCGAAAGAGACCCAGTACTTC	CASSPRGTGGPKETQYF
.	TRBV19	TRBJ1-1	.	TGTGCCAGTAGACTCTTTGGACAGCAGACTGAAGCTTTCTTT	CASRLFGQQTEAFF
TRBD2	TRBV3-1/TRBV3-2	TRBJ2-1	.	TGTGCCAGCAGCCAAGAAAGAGCGGGGGGTTCGGGACCCGAGCAGTTCTTC	CASSQERAGGSGPEQFF
.	TRBV6-5	TRBJ1-2	few	TGTGCCAGCAGTTCAAACTGGGACTATGGCTACACCTTC	CASSSNWDYGYTF
.	TRBV7-2	TRBJ2-7	.	TGTGCCAGCAGCCGGACTACGACCTACGAGCAGTACTTC	CASSRTTTYEQYF
.	TRBV5-4	TRBJ1-2	.	TGTGCCAGCAGCCCCCAGGGGCGAGACTATGGCTACACCTTC	CASSPQGRDYGYTF
TRBD1	TRBV29-1	TRBJ1-1	many	TGCAGCGTTCACAGGGGACTCACTGAAGCTTTCTTT	CSVHRGLTEAFF
.	TRBV6-2/TRBV6-3	TRBJ2-7	.	TGTGCCAGCAGTTACCCCAACAGGGCTATCGACGAGCAGTACTTC	CASSYPNRAIDEQYF
.	TRBV4-3	TRBJ2-2	few	TGCGCCAGCAGCCAAGATTTCAGGGGCGACACCGGGGAGCTGTTTTTT	CASSQDFRGDTGELFF
.	TRBV7-2	TRBJ1-1	.	TGTGCCAGCAGTTATTCAATACAGGGGAACACTGAAGCTTTCTTT	CASSYSIQGNTEAFF
.	TRBV7-6	TRBJ2-5	.	TGTGCCAGCAGCTTAGAGGGCGAGGGGACCCAGTACTTC	CASSLEGEGTQYF
.	TRBV7-9	TRBJ2-6	.	TGTGCCAGCAGCTTAGTTGGTCCTGCCAACGTCCTGACTTTC	CASSLVGPANVLTF
.	TRBV6-2/TRBV6-3	TRBJ2-7	.	TGTGCCAGCAGTGATGCCGAGCAGTACTTC	CASSDAEQYF
.	TRBV5-1	TRBJ1-6	.	TGCGCCAGCAGCTCATCAGGGGCTTATAATTCACCCCTCCACTTT	CASSSSGAYNSPLHF
TRBD1	TRBV6-5	TRBJ1-2	.	TGTGCCAGCCATACAGGGGCCGCCCCAAACTATGGCTACACCTTC	CASHTGAAPNYGYTF